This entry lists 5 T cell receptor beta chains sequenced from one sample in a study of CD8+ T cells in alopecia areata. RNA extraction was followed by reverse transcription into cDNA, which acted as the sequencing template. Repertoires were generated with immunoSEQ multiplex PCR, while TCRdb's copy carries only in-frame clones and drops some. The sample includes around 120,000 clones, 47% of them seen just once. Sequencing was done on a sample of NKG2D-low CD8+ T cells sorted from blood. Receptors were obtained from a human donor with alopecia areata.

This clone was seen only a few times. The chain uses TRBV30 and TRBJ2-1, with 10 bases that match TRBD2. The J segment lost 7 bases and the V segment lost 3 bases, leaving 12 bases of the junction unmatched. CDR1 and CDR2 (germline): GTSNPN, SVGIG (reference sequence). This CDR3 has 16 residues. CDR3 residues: CAWRGLAGERWNEQFF. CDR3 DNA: TGTGCCTGGAGGGGTCTAGCGGGAGAACGTTGGAATGAGCAGTTCTTC.

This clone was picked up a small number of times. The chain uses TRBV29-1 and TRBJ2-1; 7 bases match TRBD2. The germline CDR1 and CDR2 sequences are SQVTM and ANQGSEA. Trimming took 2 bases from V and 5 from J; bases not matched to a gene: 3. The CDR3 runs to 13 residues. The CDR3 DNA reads TGCAGCGTTGAACTAGCGGAGAACAATGAGCAGTTCTTC. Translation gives CSVELAENNEQFF.

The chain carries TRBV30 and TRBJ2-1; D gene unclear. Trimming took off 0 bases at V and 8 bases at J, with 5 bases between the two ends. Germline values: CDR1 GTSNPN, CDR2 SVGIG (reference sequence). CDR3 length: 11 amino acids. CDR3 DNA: TGTGCCTGGAGTGTAGGTTATGAGCAGTTCTTC. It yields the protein CAWSVGYEQFF.

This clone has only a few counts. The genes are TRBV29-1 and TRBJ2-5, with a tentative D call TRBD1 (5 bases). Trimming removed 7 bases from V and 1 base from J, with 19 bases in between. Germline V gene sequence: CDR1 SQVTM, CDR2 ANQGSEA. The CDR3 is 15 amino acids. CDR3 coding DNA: TGCAGCGCAATGGACACATCGACTGGCCAAGAGACCCAGTACTTC. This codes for CSAMDTSTGQETQYF.

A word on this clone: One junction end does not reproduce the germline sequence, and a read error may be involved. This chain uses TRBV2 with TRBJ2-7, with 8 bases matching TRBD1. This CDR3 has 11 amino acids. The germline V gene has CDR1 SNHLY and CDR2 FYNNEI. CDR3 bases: TGTGCCAGCAGTGAAGGCGGACAGGGAAACTTC. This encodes CASSEGGQGNF.